The T cell receptor (beta chain) under discussion was sequenced for a study of blood T cell repertoires in COVID-19. About the study: Whether acute or convalescent, the COVID-19 samples came from the United States, Italy and Spain. Sources were T cells, B-cell-depleted T cells, or PBMCs; the material itself was cDNA or gDNA.

The data were produced by immunoSEQ multiplex PCR, yet TCRdb's version contains in-frame clones alone and is incomplete. The sample shows 150,000 to 200,000 clones, around 90% of them seen only once. CDR3 length equals 15 residues. Looked up from germline, CDR1 is SGHTA and CDR2 is FQGTGA. V shed 4 bases and J shed 1 base, with 13 bases lying between them. This sequence was found in a man in his forties or fifties with acute or convalescent COVID-19. The V and J genes are TRBV7-3 and TRBJ1-1; D possibly corresponds to TRBD1 (5 bases). Sequencing was carried out using peripheral blood. The CDR3 sequence is CASSSQGMENTEAFF. CDR3 coding DNA: TGTGCCAGCAGCTCCCAGGGTATGGAGAACACTGAAGCTTTCTTT.